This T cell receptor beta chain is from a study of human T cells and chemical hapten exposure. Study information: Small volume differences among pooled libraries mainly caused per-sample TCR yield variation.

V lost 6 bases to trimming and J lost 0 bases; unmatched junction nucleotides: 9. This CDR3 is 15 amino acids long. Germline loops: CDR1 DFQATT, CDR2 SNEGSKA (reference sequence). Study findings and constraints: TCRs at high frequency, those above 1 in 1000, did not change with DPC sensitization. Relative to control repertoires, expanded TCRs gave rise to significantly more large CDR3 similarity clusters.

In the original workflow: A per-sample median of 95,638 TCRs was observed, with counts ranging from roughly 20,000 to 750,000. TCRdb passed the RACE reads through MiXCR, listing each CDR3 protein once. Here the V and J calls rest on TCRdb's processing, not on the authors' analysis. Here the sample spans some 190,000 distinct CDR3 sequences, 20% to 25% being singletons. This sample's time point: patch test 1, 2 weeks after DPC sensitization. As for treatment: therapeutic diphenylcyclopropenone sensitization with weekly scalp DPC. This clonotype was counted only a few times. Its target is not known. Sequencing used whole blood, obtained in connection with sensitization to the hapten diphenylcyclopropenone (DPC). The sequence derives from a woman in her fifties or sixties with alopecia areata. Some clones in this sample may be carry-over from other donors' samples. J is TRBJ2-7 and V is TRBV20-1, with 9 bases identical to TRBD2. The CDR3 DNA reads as TGCAGTGCGACCTCCGGGACTAGCACCTCCTACGAGCAGTACTTC. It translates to CSATSGTSTSYEQYF.